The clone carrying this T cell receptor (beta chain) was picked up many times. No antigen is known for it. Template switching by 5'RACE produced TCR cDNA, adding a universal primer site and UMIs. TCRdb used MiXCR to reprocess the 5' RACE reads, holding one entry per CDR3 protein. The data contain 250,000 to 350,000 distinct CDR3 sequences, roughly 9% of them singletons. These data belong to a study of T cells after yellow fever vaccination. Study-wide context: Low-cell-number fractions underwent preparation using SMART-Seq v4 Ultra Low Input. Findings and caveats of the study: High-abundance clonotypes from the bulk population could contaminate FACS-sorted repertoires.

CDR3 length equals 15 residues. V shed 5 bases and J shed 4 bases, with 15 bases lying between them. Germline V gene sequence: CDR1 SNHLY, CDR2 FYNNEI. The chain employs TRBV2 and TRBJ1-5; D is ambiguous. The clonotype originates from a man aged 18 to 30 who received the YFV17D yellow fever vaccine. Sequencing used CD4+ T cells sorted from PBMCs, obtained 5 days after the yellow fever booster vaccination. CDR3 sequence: CASSYPARLNQPQHF. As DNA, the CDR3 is TGTGCCAGCAGTTACCCTGCCCGTCTTAATCAGCCCCAGCATTTT.